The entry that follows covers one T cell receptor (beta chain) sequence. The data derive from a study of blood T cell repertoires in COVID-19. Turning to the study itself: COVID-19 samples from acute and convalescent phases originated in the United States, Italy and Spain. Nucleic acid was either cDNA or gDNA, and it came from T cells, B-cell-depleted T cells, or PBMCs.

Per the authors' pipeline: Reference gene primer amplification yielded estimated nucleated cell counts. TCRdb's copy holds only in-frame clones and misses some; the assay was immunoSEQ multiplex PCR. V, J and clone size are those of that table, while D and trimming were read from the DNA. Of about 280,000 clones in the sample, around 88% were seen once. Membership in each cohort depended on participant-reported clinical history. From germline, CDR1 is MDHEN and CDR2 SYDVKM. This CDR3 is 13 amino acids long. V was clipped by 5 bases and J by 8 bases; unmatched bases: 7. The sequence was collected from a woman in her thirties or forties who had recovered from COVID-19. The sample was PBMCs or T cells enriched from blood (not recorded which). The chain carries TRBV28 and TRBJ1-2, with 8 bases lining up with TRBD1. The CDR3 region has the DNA TGTGCCAGCAGTCAGGACAGGGTGGGAGGCTACACCTTC. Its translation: CASSQDRVGGYTF.